This TCR beta chain was observed in a study of neurological immune-mediated disorders. Trimming removed 7 bases at V and 3 bases at J, with 13 bases between. There are 14 residues in the CDR3. Germline-derived CDR1 and CDR2 are LNHNV and YYDKDF (reference sequence). Via MiXCR, TCRdb re-called the 5' RACE reads, giving one row per CDR3 protein. The profile shows 64,000 or so distinct CDR3 sequences, approximately 10% of them singletons. This clonotype was recorded many times. Noted time point: longitudinal time-point 1 (baseline). Sequencing used PBMCs. V is TRBV15 and J is TRBJ2-1; tentatively, D is TRBD1 (6 bases). This receptor was identified in a man aged 30 to 39 in good health. The CDR3 region has the DNA TGTGCCACCAACCGGGACATTCGCTACAATGAGCAGTTCTTC. Protein: CATNRDIRYNEQFF.